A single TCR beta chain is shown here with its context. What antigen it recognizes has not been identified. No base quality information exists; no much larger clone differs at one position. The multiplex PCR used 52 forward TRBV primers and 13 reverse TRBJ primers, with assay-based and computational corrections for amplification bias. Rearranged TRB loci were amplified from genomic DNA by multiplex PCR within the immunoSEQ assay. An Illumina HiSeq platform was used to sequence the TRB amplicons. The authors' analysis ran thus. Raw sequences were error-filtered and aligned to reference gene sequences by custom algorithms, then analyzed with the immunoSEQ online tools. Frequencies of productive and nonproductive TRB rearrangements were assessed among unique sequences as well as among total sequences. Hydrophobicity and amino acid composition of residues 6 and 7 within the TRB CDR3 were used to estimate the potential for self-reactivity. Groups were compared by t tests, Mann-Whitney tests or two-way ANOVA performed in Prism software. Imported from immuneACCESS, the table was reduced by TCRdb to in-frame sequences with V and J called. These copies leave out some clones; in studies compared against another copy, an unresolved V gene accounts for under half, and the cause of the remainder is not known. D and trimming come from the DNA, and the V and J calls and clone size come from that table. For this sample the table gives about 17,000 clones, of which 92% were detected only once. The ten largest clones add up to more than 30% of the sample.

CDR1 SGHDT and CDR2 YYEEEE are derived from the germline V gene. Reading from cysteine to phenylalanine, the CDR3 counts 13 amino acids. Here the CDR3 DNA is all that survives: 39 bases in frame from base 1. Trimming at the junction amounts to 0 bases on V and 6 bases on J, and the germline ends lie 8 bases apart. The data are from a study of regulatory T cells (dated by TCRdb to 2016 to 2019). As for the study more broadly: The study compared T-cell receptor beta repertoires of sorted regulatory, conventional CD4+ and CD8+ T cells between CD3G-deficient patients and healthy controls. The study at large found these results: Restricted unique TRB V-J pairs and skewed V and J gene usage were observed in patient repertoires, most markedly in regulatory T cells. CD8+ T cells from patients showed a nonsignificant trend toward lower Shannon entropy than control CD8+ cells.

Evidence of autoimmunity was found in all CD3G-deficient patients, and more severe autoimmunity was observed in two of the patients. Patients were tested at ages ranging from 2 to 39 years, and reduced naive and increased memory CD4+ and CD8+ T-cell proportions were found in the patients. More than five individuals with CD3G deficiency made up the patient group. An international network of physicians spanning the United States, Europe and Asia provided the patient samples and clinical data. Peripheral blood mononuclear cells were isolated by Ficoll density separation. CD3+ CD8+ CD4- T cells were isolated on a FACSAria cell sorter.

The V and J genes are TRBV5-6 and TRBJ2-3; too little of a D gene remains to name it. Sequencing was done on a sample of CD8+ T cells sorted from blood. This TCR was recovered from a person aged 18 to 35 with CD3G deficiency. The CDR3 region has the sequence CASSLGPEDTQYF. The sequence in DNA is TGTGCCAGCAGCTTGGGACCAGAGGATACGCAGTATTTT.